Reported below is one T cell receptor beta chain. This sample stems from a study of spatial heterogeneity in lung cancer. The overall study: The donors, about 78 patients with untreated early-stage non-small cell lung cancer, provided the samples. Across the raw uncorrected reads, a unique TCR and UMI combination was observed, on average, more than ten times.

TCRdb processed the 5' RACE reads anew with MiXCR; each CDR3 protein has one entry. The table has tens of thousands of distinct CDR3 sequences, 10% to 15% seen once. Stated time point: blood at routine non-recurrence follow-up after resection. Unsorted tumor, nontumor lung tissue or cryopreserved PBMC supplied the whole RNA. The receptor's source is a male donor with early-stage non-small cell lung cancer. The source was PBMCs, collected at follow-up.

CDR3 DNA: TGTGCCAGCAGCGGGCCGGGGGACCTCCCCAGGGCGCAGTATTTT. This encodes CASSGPGDLPRAQYF. The V and J genes are TRBV7-8 and TRBJ2-3; TRBD2 might be the D (6 bases). V was clipped by 5 bases and J by 10 bases, with 22 bases between them. This CDR3 comprises 15 residues. CDR1 and CDR2 (germline): SGHVS, FQNEAQ. Drawing the rest from reference TRBV7-8 and TRBJ2-3, the complete variable domain is GAGVSQSPRYKVAKRGQDVALRCDPISGHVSLFWYQQALGQGPEFLTYFQNEAQLDKSGLPSDRFFAERPEGSVSTLKIQRTQQEDSAVYLCASSGPGDLPRAQYFGPGTRLTVL.